This T cell receptor (beta chain) was sequenced for a study of T-cell memory formation after mild COVID-19. Study background: Largely, TCR clusters stayed within a single donor. Study-level results: Proof of SARS-CoV-2 specificity was absent for the second-wave clones that crested on day 37.

There are a few counts of this clonotype. The target antigen is unknown. The junction had 10 bases not matched to a gene; V was cut back by 2 bases and J by 0 bases. The germline CDR1 and CDR2 sequences are SGHRS and YFSETQ. CDR3 length equals 17 residues. Each CDR3 protein gets one entry after TCRdb re-called the 5' RACE reads with MiXCR. The repertoire includes about 130,000 distinct CDR3 sequences, approximately 5.9% of them detected once, and about 2.2% sits in the top ten. This clonotype originated in an adult woman who had mild COVID-19 (a few samples of this study predate the infection). Cell type and time point are not known. The chain uses TRBV5-1 and TRBJ1-1, with 7 bases that match TRBD1. The sequenced sample was PBMCs or a T cell subset sorted from them (not recorded which). In DNA, the CDR3 is TGCGCCAGCAGCTTCCGCCCCGCGGGACAGATGAACACTGAAGCTTTCTTT. Amino acids: CASSFRPAGQMNTEAFF.